Below are 24 T cell receptor beta chains sequenced from a single sample in a study of control samples from healthy donors and cancer patients. Assay used: immunoSEQ multiplex PCR; TCRdb lists only in-frame clones, some missing. The sample contains about 140,000 clones, about 90% of which appear only once. The specimen was blood. The receptors derive from a man in his late teens or twenties in good health.

This clone has only one observation. Sequence at one end of the junction differs from germline and may be a read error. The rearrangement uses TRBV12-3 or TRBV12-4 and TRBJ2-7; 10 bases line up with TRBD2. The CDR3 covers 13 residues. CDR3 nucleotides: TGTGCCAGCAAAACGAGCGGGGGGGCGCCCAGCGACTTC. As protein: CASKTSGGAPSDF.

The CDR3 sequence is CAWDTGVDGPQHF. The CDR3 region has the DNA TGTGCCTGGGATACAGGGGTTGATGGGCCCCAGCATTTT. The V gene is TRBV30, the J gene TRBJ1-5; 7 nucleotides align to TRBD1. Trimming cost V 5 bases and J 9 bases; bases outside gene matches: 10. The germline CDR1 and CDR2 sequences are GTSNPN and SVGIG (reference sequence). This CDR3 comprises 13 residues.

The V and J genes are TRBV6-6 and TRBJ1-4; no reliable D call. The CDR3 is 15 residues long. Trimming removed 5 bases from V and 3 bases from J, with 13 bases in between. Per germline, CDR1 MNHNY and CDR2 SVGAGI (reference sequence). The CDR3 DNA follows: TGTGCCAGCAGTCACTTGGACGGATCTAATGAAAAACTGTTTTTT. It codes for CASSHLDGSNEKLFF.

The chain carries TRBV3-1 (or the pseudogene TRBV3-2) and TRBJ2-6; no reliable D call. CDR1 and CDR2 from the germline V gene are LGHDT and YNNKEL (reference sequence). Deletions cut 3 bases from V and 4 bases from J, with 1 base between. The CDR3 is made up of 12 amino acids. CDR3 coding DNA: TGTGCCAGCAGCCACGGGGCCAACGTCCTGACTTTC. Translating it yields CASSHGANVLTF.

The chain carries TRBV7-3 and TRBJ1-1; D gene unclear. Germline V gives CDR1 SGHTA, CDR2 FQGTGA. The CDR3 sequence is 15 residues long. V was clipped by 1 base and J by 8 bases, with 17 bases between them. The CDR3 is CASSLMATSAGEAFF. The CDR3, as DNA: TGTGCCAGCAGCTTAATGGCGACAAGTGCAGGCGAAGCTTTCTTT.

Concerning this clone itself: Additional DNA sequences in this sample encode the identical CDR3. The J gene is TRBJ1-2, the V gene TRBV3-1 (or the pseudogene TRBV3-2); no definite D call. Germline V lookup: CDR1 LGHDT, CDR2 YNNKEL (reference sequence). V gave up 1 base and J gave up 8 bases, with 8 bases separating them. This CDR3 has 12 residues. The CDR3: CASSQGTYGYTF. CDR3 DNA sequence: TGTGCCAGCAGCCAAGGGACGTACGGCTACACCTTC.

The chain employs TRBV2 and TRBJ1-2, with 8 bases fitting TRBD1. J lost 7 bases, V lost 3 bases, and 7 bases had no gene match. The CDR3 runs 14 residues. Germline values: CDR1 SNHLY, CDR2 FYNNEI. The CDR3 region is CASSEIQGAGGYTF. Here the CDR3 DNA reads TGTGCCAGCAGTGAGATTCAGGGGGCAGGTGGCTACACCTTC. Looking up the rest from reference TRBV2 and TRBJ1-2 gives the full variable domain: EPEVTQTPSHQVTQMGQEVILRCVPISNHLYFYWYRQILGQKVEFLVSFYNNEISEKSEIFDDQFSVERPDGSNFTLKIRSTKLEDSAMYFCASSEIQGAGGYTFGSGTRLTVV.

This rearrangement joins TRBV5-6 to TRBJ2-2, with no clear D. The germline gives CDR1 SGHDT, CDR2 YYEEEE. The CDR3 runs 13 residues. Trimming removed 4 bases at V and 3 bases at J, with 7 bases between. CDR3 region: CASSLTYTGELFF. The CDR3 DNA reads TGTGCCAGCAGCCTGACTTACACCGGGGAGCTGTTTTTT.

The chain has TRBV5-1 and TRBJ2-7, with D uncertain. The V end lost 4 bases, the J end lost 2 bases, and 10 bases lay between the germline ends. The germline V gene encodes CDR1 SGHRS and CDR2 YFSETQ. This CDR3 region has 13 residues. The CDR3 sequence: CASSRENAYEQYF. The CDR3 DNA reads TGCGCCAGCAGCCGCGAAAATGCCTACGAGCAGTACTTC.

The chain joins TRBV18 to TRBJ2-7; D call uncertain. V lost 3 bases to trimming and J lost 0 bases, with 9 bases between them. CDR3 size: 14 residues. The germline CDR1 and CDR2 sequences are KGHSH and LQKENI. This CDR3 reads CASSPDLFSYEQYF. As DNA, the CDR3 is TGTGCCAGCTCACCGGACCTTTTCTCCTACGAGCAGTACTTC.

This chain joins TRBV6-6 and TRBJ2-7, with a tentative D call TRBD1 (6 bases). The length of the CDR3 is 14 residues. V dropped 4 bases and J dropped 4 bases, with 14 bases sitting between them. The germline V gene encodes CDR1 MNHNY and CDR2 SVGAGI (reference sequence). As DNA, the CDR3 is TGTGCCAGCAGTTTACAGGGAGTTGGTTACGAGCAGTACTTC. Amino acid sequence: CASSLQGVGYEQYF.

The rearrangement uses TRBV19 and TRBJ1-6; D may be TRBD1 (5 bases). Trimming took off 3 bases at V and 7 bases at J, with 13 bases between the two ends. The CDR3 totals 15 residues. Germline V gene lookup returns CDR1 LNHDA and CDR2 SQIVND (reference sequence). The CDR3 region has the DNA TGTGCCAGTAGTATCGGCCTCAGGGACAATTCACCCCTCCACTTT. This codes for CASSIGLRDNSPLHF.

The chain has TRBV4-1 and TRBJ1-3, with D unclear. The CDR3 covers 13 residues. From germline, CDR1 is MGHRA and CDR2 YSYEKL. With 0 bases removed from V and 7 bases from J, the gap between germline ends came to 7 bases. CDR3 amino acids: CASSQDQGNTIYF. CDR3 nucleotide sequence: TGCGCCAGCAGCCAAGATCAAGGGAACACCATATATTTT.

This clone was seen a handful of times. The CDR3 sequence: CASQQGTDRGYTF. CDR3 sequence (DNA): TGCGCCAGCCAACAGGGTACAGATCGGGGCTACACCTTC. The rearrangement links TRBV5-1 to TRBJ1-2; possibly TRBD1 for D (6 bases). Germline CDR1 reads SGHRS; CDR2 reads YFSETQ. V lost 7 bases and J lost 8, with 18 bases in between. This CDR3 is 13 amino acids long.

Only one count was recorded for this clone. This chain joins TRBV7-6 and TRBJ2-5, with D possibly TRBD2 on 6 matching bases. V dropped 3 bases and J dropped 3 bases, with 23 bases sitting between them. Per the germline V gene, CDR1 is SGHVS and CDR2 is FNYEAQ. The CDR3 has 18 amino acids. CDR3 nucleotide sequence: TGTGCCAGCAGCTTTAATTCCCCCGCGACGCGGGGAGAAGAGACCCAGTACTTC. As protein: CASSFNSPATRGEETQYF.

This clone was observed a single time. The J gene is TRBJ2-7, the V gene TRBV11-2; D unresolved. V was cut by 5 bases and J by 1 base, with 6 bases left in between. This CDR3 has 12 residues. Germline V lookup: CDR1 SGHAT, CDR2 FQNNGV. CDR3 nucleotide sequence: TGTGCCAGCAGCGCTGGGTCCTACGAGCAGTACTTC. It codes for CASSAGSYEQYF.

The rearrangement joins TRBV7-9 to TRBJ2-7; D gene uncertain. Germline V gene lookup returns CDR1 SEHNR and CDR2 FQNEAQ (reference sequence). Trimming pared 4 bases from V and 3 bases from J, leaving 13 bases between. The CDR3 has 14 amino acids. The CDR3 sequence: CASSSESNIYEQYF. The CDR3 region has the DNA TGTGCCAGCAGCTCGGAGAGTAATATCTACGAGCAGTACTTC.

This chain connects TRBV5-6 to TRBJ1-2; 10 bases match TRBD1. Germline V lookup: CDR1 SGHDT, CDR2 YYEEEE. The CDR3 consists of 16 residues. V trimming: 0 bases; J trimming: 6 bases; junction bases outside the gene matches: 8. CDR3 DNA sequence: TGTGCCAGCAGCTTGGCAGACTGGACAGGGGGTGATGGCTACACCTTC. It is translated as CASSLADWTGGDGYTF.

The chain is built from TRBV7-9 and TRBJ1-2; D is perhaps TRBD1 (6 bases). Germline-derived CDR1 and CDR2 are SEHNR and FQNEAQ (reference sequence). Deletions cut 8 bases from V and 7 bases from J, with 17 bases between. The CDR3 runs 13 residues. CDR3 region: CASGPPGVGGYTF. The CDR3 nucleotides read TGTGCCAGCGGACCTCCAGGGGTTGGTGGCTACACCTTC.

The rearrangement links TRBV11-3 to TRBJ2-5; D not certain. Germline V gene sequence: CDR1 SGHNT, CDR2 YENEEA. Trimming removed 1 base at V and 5 bases at J, with 2 bases between. The CDR3 loop spans 11 amino acids. CDR3 in amino acids: CASSLVETQYF. The CDR3 DNA is TGTGCCAGCAGCTTAGTTGAGACCCAGTACTTC.

The rearrangement joins TRBV7-6 to TRBJ2-1, with D perhaps TRBD1 or TRBD2 (6 bases each). The CDR3 consists of 17 residues. Trimming left V 6 bases short and J 8 bases short, with 26 bases between. CDR1 SGHVS and CDR2 FNYEAQ come from the germline V gene. The CDR3 DNA reads TGTGCCAGCAGTGATCGAACAGGGAGGATAGGGCAAGATGAGCAGTTCTTC. It translates to CASSDRTGRIGQDEQFF.

The rearrangement uses TRBV6-5 and TRBJ1-6; D gene unclear. The germline CDR1 and CDR2 sequences are MNHEY and SVGAGI. The CDR3 spans 15 residues. The ends were cut back, 7 bases at V and 2 bases at J, with 12 bases in the middle. The CDR3 DNA reads as TGTGCCAGCAAAGTCCTCGACACCTATAATTCACCCCTCCACTTT. Encoded protein: CASKVLDTYNSPLHF.

The J gene is TRBJ1-6, the V gene TRBV21-1. TRBV21-1 is an annotated pseudogene. The CDR3 contains 14 residues. The DNA for the CDR3 is TGTGCCAGGTGGGACCCGAACATATATTCACCCCTCCACTTT. As protein: CARWDPNIYSPLHF.

The J gene is TRBJ2-1, the V gene TRBV7-2; either TRBD1 or TRBD2 may supply D (6 bases each). The CDR3 is made up of 16 amino acids. V was cut by 3 bases and J by 4 bases, with 16 bases left in between. Germline V gene lookup returns CDR1 SGHTA and CDR2 FQGNSA. CDR3 region: CASSLATRGRYNEQFF. In nucleotides, the CDR3 is TGTGCCAGCAGCTTGGCGACTAGGGGGAGATACAATGAGCAGTTCTTC. The full variable domain, in which reference TRBV7-2 and TRBJ2-1 provide the parts outside the CDR3, is GAGVSQSPSNKVTEKGKDVELRCDPISGHTALYWYRQSLGQGLEFLIYFQGNSAPDKSGLPSDRFSAERTGGSVSTLTIQRTQQEDSAVYLCASSLATRGRYNEQFFGPGTRLTVL.